This section outlines one T cell receptor (beta chain) sequence together with its context. Its antigen is currently unknown. The sample comes from a study of CD8 T cells in ankylosing spondylitis. Study-level results: Disease-associated clones were CD8+ and fairly uncommon in peripheral blood. From matched ankylosing spondylitis synovial fluid, disease-linked clones were reportedly recovered at significantly enriched levels. A motif of 7 to 9 highly homologous TCR beta variants was seen as apparently characteristic of ankylosing spondylitis blood.

5'-RACE, quantitative and with molecular barcodes, yielded the TCR beta libraries. TCRdb independently ran MiXCR on the 5' RACE reads; one entry per CDR3 protein. The sample lists 120,000 to 150,000 distinct CDR3 sequences; approximately 9.2% were seen once. Deletions cut 2 bases from V and 8 bases from J, with 12 bases between. The CDR3 loop spans 12 amino acids. The germline V gene has CDR1 DFQATT and CDR2 SNEGSKA (reference sequence). The sequence came from a male donor with ankylosing spondylitis. The chain couples TRBV20-1 to TRBJ1-1, with no clear D. Sequenced material: synovial fluid, either unsorted or a sorted T cell fraction (not recorded which). CDR3 region: CSARFTRVEAFF. CDR3 in DNA: TGCAGTGCTAGATTTACGAGAGTCGAAGCTTTCTTT.